Shown below are 2 T cell receptor beta chains from a single sample sequenced in a study of graft-versus-host responses after intestinal transplantation (dated by TCRdb to the early 2020s). To prepare the library, the immunoSEQ multiplex PCR assay was applied. TCRdb took this table from immuneACCESS and kept in-frame rearrangements with V and J called. Such tables lack part of the clones; where checked against another copy, unresolved V genes explain under half of the gap, and the rest is unexplained. For this sample the table gives some 79,000 clones, of which around nine tenths were detected only once. Together, the top ten hold roughly 0.31% of the sample. These receptors have no known antigen. What this sample's time point label stands for: cells obtained before transplantation from donor or recipient. This specimen consisted of unstimulated CD4+ T cells sorted from spleen or lymph node cells, obtained before intestinal transplant. These receptors were taken from a human donor who received an intestinal transplant.

This chain links TRBV28 with TRBJ1-5; 11 nucleotides line up with TRBD1. V lost 6 bases to trimming and J lost 6 bases; unmatched junction nucleotides: 7. The germline V gene encodes CDR1 MDHEN and CDR2 SYDVKM. The CDR3 has 15 residues. The DNA of the CDR3 is TGTGCCAGCAGCCGGACAGGGGGCGCCGGTCAGCCCCAGCATTTT. Protein: CASSRTGGAGQPQHF.

The chain recombines TRBV27 with TRBJ1-2, with TRBD1 identical over 11 bases. Germline lookup yields CDR1 MNHEY and CDR2 SMNVEV (reference sequence). Germline trimming cut 5 bases from V and 2 bases from J; bases unmatched to any gene: 10. This CDR3 has 17 amino acids. CDR3 bases: TGTGCCAGCAGTCTTAGGGGGACAGGGGGGACCAACTATGGCTACACCTTC. Translating it yields CASSLRGTGGTNYGYTF.